This entry lists 19 T cell receptor beta chains sequenced from one sample in a study of cytomegalovirus exposure and HLA in healthy donors (dated by TCRdb to about 2017). Libraries were constructed by the immunoSEQ multiplex PCR assay. For the multiplex PCR, a mixture combining 60 forward primers for TCR Vbeta segments and 13 reverse primers for TCR Jbeta segments was used. This is the immuneACCESS table as TCRdb keeps it, with only in-frame sequences that have V and J called. A part of the clones is gone; compared with another copy, unresolved V genes explain less than half, and the rest is unexplained. The sample's records list approximately 96,000 clones. Jointly, the top ten make up approximately 5.7% of the sample. The sample was PBMCs. The source of these receptors is a girl between 5 and 17 years old in good health and CMV-seropositive.

CDR3 residues: CATSRGRGAPHEQFF. Written as DNA, the CDR3 is TGTGCCACCAGCAGAGGCCGGGGGGCCCCCCATGAGCAGTTCTTC. This chain joins TRBV15 and TRBJ2-1; possible D gene TRBD2, 7 bases. CDR1 and CDR2 from the germline V gene are LNHNV and YYDKDF (reference sequence). This CDR3 is 15 amino acids long. Trimming shortened V by 1 base and J by 8 bases, and 15 bases separated the two germline ends.

The J gene is TRBJ2-1, the V gene TRBV9; D is ambiguous. CDR1 SGDLS and CDR2 YYNGEE come from the germline V gene. V lost 0 bases to trimming and J lost 8 bases, with 12 bases between them. This CDR3 has 14 residues. The CDR3 nucleotides read TGTGCCAGCAGCGTAGGAGTTAGTCCCGATGAGCAGTTCTTC. It specifies CASSVGVSPDEQFF.

The V and J genes are TRBV5-4 and TRBJ2-7; 10 nucleotides line up with TRBD1. The V gene's germline CDR1 is SGHNT and CDR2 YYREEE (reference sequence). The V and J ends lost 2 bases and 5 bases, in that order; junction bases with no gene match: 10. There are 16 residues in the CDR3. The CDR3 DNA reads as TGTGCCAGCAGCTTAGGGGACAGGGGAGTTGCCGACGAGCAGTACGTC. Translating it yields CASSLGDRGVADEQYV.

CDR3 region: CAREGTGANVLTF. The CDR3 DNA reads as TGTGCCCGTGAGGGTACTGGGGCCAACGTCCTGACTTTC. The chain is built from TRBV2 and TRBJ2-6; D is possibly TRBD2 (5 bases). The V end was cut by 11 bases, the J end by 2 bases, with 10 bases between. The CDR3 is 13 residues long. From germline, CDR1 is SNHLY and CDR2 FYNNEI.

The chain joins TRBV6-1 to TRBJ1-5; D is unclear. In germline, CDR1 is MNHNS, CDR2 SASEGT. There are 14 residues in the CDR3. Between the trimmed V and J ends, which lost 3 bases and 7 bases, there was a span of 13 bases. Here the CDR3 DNA reads TGTGCCAGCAGTGAGCTGGAGGGCGTGCAGCCCCAGCATTTT. Its protein is CASSELEGVQPQHF.

The rearrangement uses TRBV5-6 and TRBJ1-5; D perhaps matches TRBD1 (6 bases). This CDR3 comprises 14 residues. From germline, CDR1 is SGHDT and CDR2 YYEEEE. Trimming left V 4 bases short and J 0 bases short, with 8 bases between. The CDR3 DNA reads TGTGCCAGCAGCAGGGGGGGTAGCAATCAGCCCCAGCATTTT. Translating gives CASSRGGSNQPQHF.

The chain employs TRBV19 and TRBJ2-1; D not certain. From germline, CDR1 is LNHDA and CDR2 SQIVND (reference sequence). V lost 6 bases and J lost 8, with 8 bases in between. The CDR3 is 11 amino acids. The CDR3 sequence is CASRSGYEQFF. DNA for the CDR3: TGTGCCAGTAGGTCGGGTTATGAGCAGTTCTTC. The whole variable domain, filled in from reference TRBV19 and TRBJ2-1, reads DGGITQSPKYLFRKEGQNVTLSCEQNLNHDAMYWYRQDPGQGLRLIYYSQIVNDFQKGDIAEGYSVSREKKESFPLTVTSAQKNPTAFYLCASRSGYEQFFGPGTRLTVL.

This rearrangement joins TRBV28 to TRBJ1-4; possible D gene TRBD1, 5 bases. Germline CDR1 and CDR2: MDHEN and SYDVKM. The CDR3 length is 16 residues. Trimming shortened V by 4 bases and J by 6 bases, and 18 bases separated the two germline ends. CDR3 amino acids: CASSSPGGDYHEKLFF. The CDR3 DNA reads TGTGCCAGCAGTTCCCCGGGAGGGGATTATCATGAAAAACTGTTTTTT.

V gene TRBV2 combines with J gene TRBJ2-4, with D uncertain. Germline V CDR1 and CDR2: SNHLY, FYNNEI. Deletions cut 4 bases from V and 7 bases from J, with 8 bases between. CDR3 length: 12 residues. The CDR3 protein is CASSGTLNIQYF. Here the CDR3 DNA reads TGTGCCAGCAGTGGCACTCTGAACATTCAGTACTTC. Full variable domain (missing parts from reference TRBV2 and TRBJ2-4): EPEVTQTPSHQVTQMGQEVILRCVPISNHLYFYWYRQILGQKVEFLVSFYNNEISEKSEIFDDQFSVERPDGSNFTLKIRSTKLEDSAMYFCASSGTLNIQYFGAGTRLSVL.

V gene TRBV30 combines with J gene TRBJ1-1, with a tentative D call TRBD1 (6 bases). The germline CDR1 and CDR2 sequences are GTSNPN and SVGIG (reference sequence). This CDR3 is built from 11 residues. Trimming left V 8 bases short and J 12 bases short, with 19 bases between. The CDR3 nucleotides read TGTGCCGGAGTACAGGGAGTTGTCCCTTTCTTT. It yields the protein CAGVQGVVPFF.

The chain is built from TRBV5-1 and TRBJ2-5; 12 bases map to TRBD2. CDR3 length: 13 residues. V shed 8 bases and J 5 bases; nucleotides not matched to a gene: 4. CDR1 and CDR2 (germline): SGHRS, YFSETQ. DNA for the CDR3: TGCGCCAGTCGACTAGCGGGGGCGGAGACCCAGTACTTC. Protein sequence: CASRLAGAETQYF. Variable domain in full (rest from reference TRBV5-1 and TRBJ2-5): KAGVTQTPRYLIKTRGQQVTLSCSPISGHRSVSWYQQTPGQGLQFLFEYFSETQRNKGNFPGRFSGRQFSNSRSEMNVSTLELGDSALYLCASRLAGAETQYFGPGTRLLVL.

V and J are TRBV7-9 and TRBJ1-3; a weak D match, TRBD1 (6 bases). Germline lookup yields CDR1 SEHNR and CDR2 FQNEAQ (reference sequence). The CDR3 contains 15 residues. V was clipped by 5 bases and J by 4 bases, with 15 bases between them. The CDR3 spells CASSKQGASGNTIYF. The CDR3 region has the DNA TGTGCCAGCAGCAAACAGGGAGCTTCAGGAAACACCATATATTTT. The full variable domain, its missing parts supplied by reference TRBV7-9 and TRBJ1-3, is DTGVSQNPRHKITKRGQNVTFRCDPISEHNRLYWYRQTLGQGPEFLTYFQNEAQLEKSRLLSDRFSAERPKGSFSTLEIQRTEQGDSAMYLCASSKQGASGNTIYFGEGSWLTVV.

This sequence joins TRBV7-8 and TRBJ1-1, with D possibly TRBD1 on 5 matching bases. The CDR3 is made up of 16 amino acids. In germline, CDR1 is SGHVS, CDR2 FQNEAQ. Trimming removed 2 bases from V and 2 bases from J, with 15 bases in between. The CDR3 DNA reads TGTGCCAGCAGCTTATCACTTGCGGGGACTAACACTGAAGCTTTCTTT. It translates to CASSLSLAGTNTEAFF.

The chain uses TRBV11-3 and TRBJ2-2; a weak D match, TRBD2 (6 bases). In germline, CDR1 is SGHNT, CDR2 YENEEA. The germline V and J ends were trimmed by 3 bases and 4 bases, with 15 bases remaining between them. The CDR3 sequence is 16 residues long. Written as DNA, the CDR3 is TGTGCCAGCAGCTTGGGAGGATCCGGGGGCACCGGGGAGCTGTTTTTT. It specifies CASSLGGSGGTGELFF.

CDR3: CASSPGGSSYNEQFF. The CDR3 DNA sequence: TGTGCCAGCTCACCCGGGGGGAGCTCCTACAATGAGCAGTTCTTC. This chain connects TRBV18 to TRBJ2-1, with 7 bases lining up with TRBD2. The CDR3 consists of 15 residues. With V trimmed by 3 bases and J by 0 bases, 2 bases remained unmatched. Germline V CDR1 and CDR2: KGHSH, LQKENI.

This chain links TRBV28 with TRBJ2-5, with TRBD2 matching 10 bases. CDR1 MDHEN and CDR2 SYDVKM come from the germline V gene. With V trimmed by 9 bases and J by 5 bases, 6 bases remained unmatched. The CDR3 loop spans 13 amino acids. The chain's CDR3 is CASERGGRETQYF. The CDR3 DNA follows: TGTGCCAGTGAGCGGGGGGGCCGGGAGACCCAGTACTTC. The whole variable domain, filled in from reference TRBV28 and TRBJ2-5, reads DVKVTQSSRYLVKRTGEKVFLECVQDMDHENMFWYRQDPGLGLRLIYFSYDVKMKEKGDIPEGYSVSREKKERFSLILESASTNQTSMYLCASERGGRETQYFGPGTRLLVL.

The chain couples TRBV28 to TRBJ2-3; D unresolved. Trimming pared 4 bases from V and 0 bases from J, leaving 5 bases between. Germline V lookup: CDR1 MDHEN, CDR2 SYDVKM. The CDR3 is 13 amino acids. This CDR3 reads CASSWQSTDTQYF. CDR3 in DNA: TGTGCCAGCAGTTGGCAAAGCACAGATACGCAGTATTTT.

The chain links TRBV7-2 to TRBJ2-5, with D perhaps matching TRBD2 (6 bases). This CDR3 is built from 18 residues. The V end was cut by 1 base, the J end by 2 bases, with 20 bases between. From germline, CDR1 is SGHTA and CDR2 FQGNSA. The CDR3 DNA is TGTGCCAGCAGCTTAGAAGCGGGTTGGGAGGTGGGGCAAGAGACCCAGTACTTC. Translation: CASSLEAGWEVGQETQYF.

J is TRBJ2-7 and V is TRBV14, with 10 bases fitting TRBD1. CDR1 is SGHDN and CDR2 is FVKESK in the germline V gene. Unmatched junction bases numbered 10, after V lost 5 bases and J lost 3 bases. The CDR3 has 16 amino acids. CDR3 region: CASSVSGTGVIYEQYF. The CDR3, as DNA: TGTGCCAGCAGCGTTTCCGGGACAGGGGTTATCTACGAGCAGTACTTC. Variable domain in full (rest from reference TRBV14 and TRBJ2-7): EAGVTQFPSHSVIEKGQTVTLRCDPISGHDNLYWYRRVMGKEIKFLLHFVKESKQDESGMPNNRFLAERTGGTYSTLKVQPAELEDSGVYFCASSVSGTGVIYEQYFGPGTRLTVT.